The T cell receptor beta chain described here comes from a study of vaccination and CD4 T cells after COVID-19. With the Oncomine TCR Beta short-read assay, DNA from cultured CD4+ T cells was sequenced. From CD4+ T cells that had been cultured, genomic DNA was extracted. Via MiXCR, TCRdb re-called the PCR reads, giving one row per CDR3 protein. This sample has 20,000 to 30,000 distinct CDR3 sequences, with about three fifths found just once. Study-level findings and limits: Only post-vaccination samples contained a median approximately 84% of the reactive clones in convalescent patients. Spike mono-reactivity marked 304 of 307 vaccine-specific clones in convalescent patients. From approximately 21 to 40, the median of SARS-CoV-2-reactive clonotypes rose without reaching significance.

The treatment is: roughly 10-day PBMC culture with coronavirus spike peptide pools or control peptides (ViraFEST assay). This clonotype was seen more than once but under ten times. As yet, its antigen is unknown. The TCR comes from a human donor who had recovered from COVID-19. Source material: CD4+ T cells from blood, cultured in vitro.

DNA of the CDR3: TGTGCCAGCAGCCTTGAGAGGACAGATACGCAGTATTTT. This sequence encodes CASSLERTDTQYF. The V and J genes are TRBV7-8 and TRBJ2-3; no firm D call. Trimming took off 5 bases at V and 3 bases at J, with 9 bases between the two ends. The CDR3 sequence is 13 residues long. Germline values: CDR1 SGHVS, CDR2 FQNEAQ.